This T cell receptor (beta chain) was sequenced during a study of blood T cell repertoires in COVID-19. Study overall: Spain, Italy and the United States supplied samples that represented acute and convalescent COVID-19.

This CDR3 has 15 residues. Germline values: CDR1 SGHVS, CDR2 FQNEAQ. The junction had 7 bases not matched to a gene; V was cut back by 6 bases and J by 2 bases. TCRdb keeps only in-frame clones here, not all; method: immunoSEQ multiplex PCR. The table records hundreds of thousands of clones, 89% of them present only once. Material for sequencing was peripheral blood. V and J are TRBV7-8 and TRBJ2-1; the match to TRBD1 covers 7 bases. This sequence originates from a man between 60 and 70 years old who had recovered from COVID-19. In DNA, the CDR3 is TGTGCCAGCAGACCCAGGGGGAGTCCCTACAATGAGCAGTTCTTC. Residues: CASRPRGSPYNEQFF.